This record covers a single TCR beta chain. Its antigen is not known. This record comes from a study of CD8 T cells in Susac syndrome. Study-wide results and limits: It was acknowledged by the study that relatively few individuals were included in its TCR sequencing and HLA analysis.

Treatment-naive patients with stable or active relapsing-remitting disease served as multiple sclerosis controls. TEMRA cells were FACS-enriched, while CD8+ and CD4+ T cells were negatively isolated. Trimming removed 2 bases at V and 6 bases at J, with 16 bases between. CDR3 length equals 15 residues. Germline V CDR1 and CDR2: SEHNR, FQNEAQ (reference sequence). The authors reverse transcribed roughly 0.5 to 1 ug RNA with random hexamers. Across 54 Vbeta and 13 Jbeta, TCR beta CDR3 was amplified with immunoSEQ multiplex PCR. TCRdb re-derived calls from the immunoSEQ multiplex PCR reads in MiXCR, one entry per CDR3 protein. The repertoire holds hundreds of thousands of distinct CDR3 sequences, with more than 80% as singletons.

The source material was CD8+ T cells from PBMCs. This receptor was obtained from a human donor with multiple sclerosis. The chain joins TRBV7-9 to TRBJ1-2; tentative D call: TRBD1 (6 bases). CDR3 residues: CASSLSVGAGDGYTF. The CDR3 DNA is TGTGCCAGCAGCTTAAGTGTCGGGGCAGGGGATGGCTACACCTTC.